This T cell receptor beta chain was identified in a study of blood T cell repertoires in COVID-19 (dated by TCRdb to about 2020). About the study as a whole: Samples covering the acute and convalescent phases of COVID-19 were provided by collaborators in the United States, Italy and Spain. The prospective study material was composed of cDNA or gDNA derived from T cells, B-cell-depleted T cells, or PBMCs. Subjects who had been exposed to COVID-19, were actively infected with it, or had recovered from it provided the deeply sampled blood TCRbeta repertoires that made up the dataset. The repertoires were released in a freely available public database intended as a resource for research on the immune response to SARS-CoV-2. The samples were drawn from two sources: the first 160 participants of the ongoing ImmuneRACE study, and 1,200 or so subjects contributed by 6 global collaborators. A de-identified subject ID, COVID-19 status, age in years and sex were almost always included in the sample metadata. Where available, HLA class I and class II types were obtained from metadata supplied by the sample provider rather than from assay-based typing.

The germline V gene gives CDR1 as MDHEN and CDR2 as SYDVKM. V lost 6 bases and J lost 8 bases; the stretch between them is 16 bases long. Including the terminal cysteine and phenylalanine, the CDR3 comprises 13 residues. CDR3 DNA is the only sequence kept; it has 39 bases, read in frame from the first base. Study-level results and caveats: The amount of clinical and demographic metadata varied by source and participant and was provided uncurated.

The immunoSEQ Assay, a bias-controlled multiplex PCR, was used to amplify TCRbeta CDR3 regions from genomic DNA. In the paper's pipeline: The number of nucleated cells in each sample was estimated by amplification of reference gene primers within the assay. To quantify the absolute abundance of each unique TCRbeta CDR3 rearrangement, sequence reads were collapsed and filtered. Productive Simpson clonality was computed per sample as the square root of Simpson's diversity index over productive rearrangements. TCRdb provides this immuneACCESS table in a form limited to in-frame rearrangements. Some clones are lacking; in checked studies, under half of them reflect an unresolved V gene, and why the rest are absent is not known. V and J calls and clone size are given by that table; D and trimming were obtained from the DNA. The sample records approximately 180,000 clones, over 70% of which are singletons. Of the sample, 6% to 7% is held by the ten largest clones.

At one collaborating source in Seattle, patients were enrolled during active infection and were followed longitudinally through the course of disease. Whole blood was collected in K2EDTA tubes by collaborating institutions according to the institutions' own protocols. For TCRbeta analysis, collaborators shipped samples in one of three forms: frozen whole blood, isolated PBMCs, or DNA extracted from either of those sample types. Note on this clone: Its antigen remains undetermined. No much larger clone exists at a distance of one base, and base qualities are not known.

Recombination joined TRBV28 with TRBJ1-2, with the D gene call left open. This sequence was found in a middle-aged woman with COVID-19, enrolled during active disease. The source material was peripheral blood. For the CDR3, the sequence is CASRMNTAGGYTF. At the DNA level, the sequence is TGTGCCAGCAGGATGAACACCGCGGGGGGCTACACCTTC.